A selection of T cell receptor beta chains follows, all from one sample in a study of tumor-infiltrating lymphocytes in primary liver carcinoma. TCRdb reprocessed the multiplex PCR reads with MiXCR, giving one entry per CDR3 protein. The sample carries 40,000 or so distinct CDR3 sequences, about 75% recorded once. The sample taken for sequencing was tumor-adjacent normal liver tissue. The receptors here all came from a man aged 35-49 years with primary liver carcinoma and hepatitis B virus infection. Each CDR3 is given with its conserved first and last residue. Each record gives: V gene, J gene, D gene, CDR3 protein. D genes are given only for firm matches.

v_call: TRBV5-1
j_call: TRBJ2-1
d_call: TRBD2
cdr3_aa: CASSLDPSGLTYNEQFF

v_call: TRBV6-2/TRBV6-3
j_call: TRBJ2-2
d_call: TRBD1
cdr3_aa: CASTPGTGDTGELVF

v_call: TRBV28
j_call: TRBJ1-5
d_call: TRBD1
cdr3_aa: CACSVRPTGGWGQPRHF

v_call: TRBV27
j_call: TRBJ2-7
d_call: TRBD1
cdr3_aa: CASTRGRGSYKQYF

v_call: TRBV28
j_call: TRBJ1-5
d_call: .
cdr3_aa: CASRPLYSGDNRPQHF

v_call: TRBV29-1
j_call: TRBJ2-3
d_call: .
cdr3_aa: CSARTGGGDTRYF

v_call: TRBV28
j_call: TRBJ2-3
d_call: .
cdr3_aa: CARGLPNTDTQYF

v_call: TRBV7-9
j_call: TRBJ2-1
d_call: .
cdr3_aa: CASSSSVTGNEQFF

v_call: TRBV11-2
j_call: TRBJ1-1
d_call: .
cdr3_aa: CASSSPGDTEVFF

v_call: TRBV5-5
j_call: TRBJ2-2
d_call: .
cdr3_aa: CASSLGGGGGELFF

v_call: TRBV6-2/TRBV6-3
j_call: TRBJ1-1
d_call: TRBD1
cdr3_aa: CGSNLQGYTEAFF

v_call: TRBV5-4
j_call: TRBJ2-3
d_call: TRBD2
cdr3_aa: CASCLLAGGPSDTQYF

v_call: TRBV5-5
j_call: TRBJ2-7
d_call: .
cdr3_aa: CASSLGARSSYEHYF

v_call: TRBV6-6
j_call: TRBJ2-6
d_call: .
cdr3_aa: CVSCRQERGANVLTF

v_call: TRBV29-1
j_call: TRBJ1-1
d_call: .
cdr3_aa: CSAKGLLSTEAFF

v_call: TRBV7-9
j_call: TRBJ2-5
d_call: .
cdr3_aa: CASGPLRTAQETRYF

v_call: TRBV29-1
j_call: TRBJ2-1
d_call: .
cdr3_aa: CSVILITHNEQFF

v_call: TRBV28
j_call: TRBJ2-7
d_call: .
cdr3_aa: CASSSGLPLGSYEQYF

v_call: TRBV10-1
j_call: TRBJ2-1
d_call: TRBD2
cdr3_aa: CASSGGGGTRQFF

v_call: TRBV12-3/TRBV12-4
j_call: TRBJ2-7
d_call: TRBD1
cdr3_aa: CASNPRTGGLDEQYF

v_call: TRBV28
j_call: TRBJ2-3
d_call: .
cdr3_aa: CASSLLPQSTGTQYF

v_call: TRBV7-8
j_call: TRBJ2-4
d_call: .
cdr3_aa: CASITQIKNIQYF

v_call: TRBV5-6
j_call: TRBJ2-7
d_call: TRBD2
cdr3_aa: CASRFGLAGSYEQHF

v_call: TRBV6-5
j_call: TRBJ2-1
d_call: TRBD1
cdr3_aa: CASSQRQGGEQFF

v_call: TRBV5-8
j_call: TRBJ1-3
d_call: .
cdr3_aa: CASSSPRSGGGNTIYF

v_call: TRBV29-1
j_call: TRBJ2-7
d_call: .
cdr3_aa: CGAMTSGADTPYKQYF

v_call: TRBV4-1
j_call: TRBJ2-5
d_call: TRBD2
cdr3_aa: CASSPIAGGPQESQYF

v_call: TRBV11-2
j_call: TRBJ2-1
d_call: .
cdr3_aa: CTTILVSGQGSEQFF

v_call: TRBV29-1
j_call: TRBJ2-7
d_call: .
cdr3_aa: CSVVTGGVTYEQYF

v_call: TRBV29-1
j_call: TRBJ2-7
d_call: .
cdr3_aa: CSVASGRGMPYEQYF

v_call: TRBV10-3
j_call: TRBJ2-5
d_call: .
cdr3_aa: CAISHWEVGETQYF

v_call: TRBV6-5
j_call: TRBJ2-7
d_call: TRBD2
cdr3_aa: CASSYEREGNEQYF

v_call: TRBV6-5
j_call: TRBJ2-3
d_call: TRBD2
cdr3_aa: CANNPGLAGANTQYF

v_call: TRBV11-1
j_call: TRBJ2-4
d_call: .
cdr3_aa: CASSFPGTSVIKNIQYF

v_call: TRBV5-5
j_call: TRBJ2-7
d_call: .
cdr3_aa: CASSLWSSYWQYF

v_call: TRBV6-5
j_call: TRBJ2-2
d_call: TRBD1
cdr3_aa: CVSSYETGDTGELFF

v_call: TRBV30
j_call: TRBJ1-1
d_call: .
cdr3_aa: CAWSVLRTANTEAFF

v_call: TRBV7-9
j_call: TRBJ1-4
d_call: .
cdr3_aa: CGSSPQDEKLFF

v_call: TRBV11-3
j_call: TRBJ2-7
d_call: .
cdr3_aa: CASSSQWGEQYF

v_call: TRBV6-1
j_call: TRBJ2-1
d_call: .
cdr3_aa: CVSIPYLSGGYNGQFF

v_call: TRBV6-5
j_call: TRBJ1-6
d_call: .
cdr3_aa: CASSREDANSPLHF

v_call: TRBV6-1
j_call: TRBJ1-1
d_call: .
cdr3_aa: CASIQRRNTEAFF

v_call: TRBV29-1
j_call: TRBJ2-7
d_call: .
cdr3_aa: CSAMPSGTGTAYEQHF

v_call: TRBV29-1
j_call: TRBJ2-1
d_call: TRBD2
cdr3_aa: CSVEVGGRVSGGQFF

v_call: TRBV11-1
j_call: TRBJ2-1
d_call: TRBD2
cdr3_aa: CTSSIGKTSGTSWFGNEQFF

v_call: TRBV29-1
j_call: TRBJ2-7
d_call: TRBD2
cdr3_aa: CSVGARLVRAGVIREQYF

v_call: TRBV6-1
j_call: TRBJ2-7
d_call: .
cdr3_aa: CTAGGRPYEQYF

v_call: TRBV6-1
j_call: TRBJ2-7
d_call: .
cdr3_aa: CASSVGTVGSYEQYF

v_call: TRBV29-1
j_call: TRBJ2-3
d_call: TRBD1
cdr3_aa: CSVEGTGGDTQYF

v_call: TRBV5-1
j_call: TRBJ1-2
d_call: TRBD1
cdr3_aa: CVSIPWTGGDGYTF

v_call: TRBV15
j_call: TRBJ1-4
d_call: .
cdr3_aa: CATSNRRGVGNEKLLF

v_call: TRBV5-6
j_call: TRBJ1-2
d_call: .
cdr3_aa: CASSSGKYDYTF

v_call: TRBV12-3/TRBV12-4
j_call: TRBJ2-1
d_call: .
cdr3_aa: CAIIRTRGNEQFF

v_call: TRBV5-5
j_call: TRBJ1-2
d_call: .
cdr3_aa: CVSSTWDTSINYGYTF

v_call: TRBV6-4
j_call: TRBJ1-1
d_call: .
cdr3_aa: CASSQTFDIEAFF